The rows below give T cell receptor beta chains drawn from one sample of a study of T cell repertoires in cytomegalovirus infection. Their specific antigens are unknown. TCRdb re-called the reads through MiXCR, storing one row per CDR3 protein. The sample shows roughly 730,000 distinct CDR3 sequences, about 30% of them seen only once. Sequencing used cultured PBMCs, obtained from culture after CMV antigen stimulation. These receptors all come from a human donor in good health (CMV status not recorded). Some clones in this sample may be carry-over from other donors' samples. The CDR3 runs from the conserved cysteine through the conserved F or W. D genes are given only for firm matches. Expanded clones get a size class; other rows say once, few or many, or leave the size out.

d_gene,j_gene,abundance,v_gene,CDR3aa,CDR3nt
.,TRBJ1-2,.,TRBV20-1,CSARQGTSPYGYTF,TGCAGTGCTAGACAGGGGACTTCACCTTATGGCTACACCTTC
.,TRBJ1-1,few,TRBV4-3,CASSQDGRLNTEAFF,TGCGCCAGCAGCCAAGATGGGCGGTTGAACACTGAAGCTTTCTTT
TRBD2,TRBJ2-1,few,TRBV11-3,CASSWGTRLTDEQFF,TGTGCCAGCTCTTGGGGGACTAGGCTGACGGATGAGCAGTTCTTC
TRBD1,TRBJ2-3,.,TRBV6-8,CASCRGQGAFSTDTQYF,TGTGCCAGCTGCAGGGGACAGGGGGCCTTTAGCACAGATACGCAGTATTTT
.,TRBJ1-2,few,TRBV7-9,CASSPQTYGYTF,TGTGCCAGCAGCCCACAGACCTATGGCTACACCTTC
.,TRBJ2-7,.,TRBV6-5,CASTRVQPSYEQYF,TGTGCCAGCACCAGGGTACAGCCCTCCTACGAGCAGTACTTC
.,TRBJ2-1,.,TRBV11-2,CASSPDRVQFF,TGTGCCAGCAGCCCAGACCGGGTGCAGTTCTTC
.,TRBJ2-1,.,TRBV20-1,CSAYRLGNEQFF,TGCAGTGCGTACCGACTGGGTAATGAGCAGTTCTTC
.,TRBJ1-4,.,TRBV19,CASKQGVNEKLFF,TGTGCCAGCAAGCAGGGAGTAAATGAAAAACTGTTTTTT
TRBD1,TRBJ2-3,.,TRBV2,CASSERTGTTDTQYF,TGTGCCAGCAGCGAGAGGACAGGGACCACAGATACGCAGTATTTT
TRBD1,TRBJ2-5,.,TRBV7-9,CASTGQGRETQYF,TGTGCCAGCACGGGACAGGGAAGGGAGACCCAGTACTTC
.,TRBJ1-5,.,TRBV4-1,CASSHTTGTVDQPQHF,TGCGCCAGCAGCCACACTACCGGGACCGTAGATCAGCCCCAGCATTTT
.,TRBJ1-2,.,TRBV4-3,CASSQAGGRGIGYTF,TGCGCCAGCAGCCAAGCTGGGGGAAGGGGTATTGGCTACACCTTC
.,TRBJ2-7,.,TRBV29-1,CSVKSGQTSEQYF,TGCAGCGTTAAATCAGGGCAAACCTCCGAGCAGTACTTC
.,TRBJ1-1,.,TRBV20-1,CSARLYTEAFF,TGCAGTGCTAGACTCTACACTGAAGCTTTCTTT
.,TRBJ1-6,many,TRBV7-2,CASSLAVRSPLHF,TGTGCCAGCAGCTTAGCAGTTCGTTCACCCCTCCACTTT